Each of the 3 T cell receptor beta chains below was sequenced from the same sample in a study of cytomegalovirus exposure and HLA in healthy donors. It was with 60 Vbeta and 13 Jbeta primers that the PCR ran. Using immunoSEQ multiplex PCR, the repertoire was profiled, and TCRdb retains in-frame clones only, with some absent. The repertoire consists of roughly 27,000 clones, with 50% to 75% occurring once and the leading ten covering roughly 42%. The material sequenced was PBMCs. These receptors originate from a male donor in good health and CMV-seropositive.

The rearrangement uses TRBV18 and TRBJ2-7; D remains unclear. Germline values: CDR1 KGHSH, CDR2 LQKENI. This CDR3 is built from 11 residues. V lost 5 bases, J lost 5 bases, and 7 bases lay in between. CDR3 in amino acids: CASSDTHEQYF. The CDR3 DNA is TGTGCCAGCTCAGACACACACGAGCAGTACTTC. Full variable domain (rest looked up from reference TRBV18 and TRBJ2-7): NAGVMQNPRHLVRRRGQEARLRCSPMKGHSHVYWYRQLPEEGLKFMVYLQKENIIDESGMPKERFSAEFPKEGPSILRIQQVVRGDSAAYFCASSDTHEQYFGPGTRLTVT.

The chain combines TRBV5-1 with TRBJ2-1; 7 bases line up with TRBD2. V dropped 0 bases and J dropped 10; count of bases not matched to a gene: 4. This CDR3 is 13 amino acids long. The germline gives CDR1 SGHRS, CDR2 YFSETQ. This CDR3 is CASSLDVGREQFF. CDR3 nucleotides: TGCGCCAGCAGCTTGGACGTCGGGAGGGAGCAGTTCTTC.

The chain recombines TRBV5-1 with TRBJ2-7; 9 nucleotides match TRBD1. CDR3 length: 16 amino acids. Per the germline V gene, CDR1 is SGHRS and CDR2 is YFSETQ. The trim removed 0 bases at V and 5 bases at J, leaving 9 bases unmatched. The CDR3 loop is CASSLAPGQGIHEQYF. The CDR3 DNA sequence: TGCGCCAGCAGCTTGGCGCCGGGACAGGGTATACACGAGCAGTACTTC.